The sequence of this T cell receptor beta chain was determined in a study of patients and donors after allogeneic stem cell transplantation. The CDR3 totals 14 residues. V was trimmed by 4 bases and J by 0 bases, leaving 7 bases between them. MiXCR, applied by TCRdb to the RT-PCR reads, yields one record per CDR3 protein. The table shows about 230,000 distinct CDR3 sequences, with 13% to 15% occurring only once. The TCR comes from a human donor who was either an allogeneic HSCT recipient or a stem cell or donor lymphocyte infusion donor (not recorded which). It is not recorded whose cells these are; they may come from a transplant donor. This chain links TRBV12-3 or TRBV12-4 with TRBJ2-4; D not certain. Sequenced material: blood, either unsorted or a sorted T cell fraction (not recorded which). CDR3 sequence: CASSSRLAKNIQYF. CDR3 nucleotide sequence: TGTGCCAGCAGTTCCCGACTAGCCAAAAACATTCAGTACTTC.